This section outlines one T cell receptor beta chain sequence together with its context. Losses at the gene ends were 3 bases for V and 7 bases for J; bases not matched to a gene: 8. The length of the CDR3 is 15 residues. Germline assignment: CDR1 SNHLY and CDR2 FYNNEI. The data are from a study of blood T cell repertoires in COVID-19. Sequencing used immunoSEQ multiplex PCR; TCRdb keeps in-frame clones, though not all of them. The sample holds over 250,000 clones; 80% to 90% are singletons and the top ten take about 5.2%. Input material: PBMCs or T cells enriched from blood (not recorded which). The receptor comes from a woman aged 25 to 45 who had recovered from COVID-19. The chain has TRBV2 and TRBJ1-4; 7 positions match TRBD1. Written as DNA, the CDR3 is TGTGCCAGCAGTGATCCAGACAGGGAAGGTGAAAAACTGTTTTTT. Residues: CASSDPDREGEKLFF.